This TCR beta chain was identified in a study of T cells in Graves' hyperthyroidism and ophthalmopathy (dated by TCRdb to the late 2010s). About the full investigation: Peripheral blood was sampled at the time of initial diagnosis, prior to any treatment. TCR V-J signatures able to tell the groups apart were searched for in a discovery cohort of around 95 patients, of whom over 40 had Graves' ophthalmopathy and about 60 had stable Graves' hyperthyroidism. An independent validation cohort of fewer than 20 hyperthyroidism patients and 15 or so patients who later progressed to ophthalmopathy tested prospective prediction of ophthalmopathy. For training and testing, the roughly 100 patients in the discovery cohort were randomly divided in a 7:3 ratio. Thyroid tissue and blood T-cell repertoires from six Graves' hyperthyroidism patients were also compared in the study. After sampling, hyperthyroidism patients received methimazole starting at 30 mg daily, and ophthalmopathy patients received high-dose intravenous methylprednisolone. According to the paper, TCR Vbeta CDR3 sequencing was carried out on 135 peripheral blood samples, which came from under 50 ophthalmopathy, approximately 72 hyperthyroidism and roughly 17 progressor patients.

The CDR3 spans 13 residues, from the cysteine through the phenylalanine. Only the CDR3 portion is preserved as DNA: 39 bases, with reading frame beginning at the first base. The CDR1 and CDR2 encoded by the germline V gene are SGHRS and YFSETQ. The V end gives up 6 bases and the J end 5 bases, leaving 5 bases in the junction not matched to a gene. At least ten counts were recorded for this clonotype. The antigen this receptor binds is unknown. The input lacks base qualities; no much larger clone sits a single base away. What the authors observed across the whole study: In validation, the model predicted progression to ophthalmopathy with about 71% sensitivity and roughly 72% specificity, a median of 6.5 months before onset. Ophthalmopathy was separated from stable hyperthyroidism by a 13 V-J signature model, with 87.88% sensitivity and just over 81% specificity obtained in cross-validation and 80%/75% obtained in testing. Most expanded thyroid clonotypes (frequency above 0.001) were also found in blood, which suggests that blood repertoires may mirror thyroid immune responses. Sample size was not statistically predetermined, and blinding of investigators to group allocation was not performed.

In the ophthalmopathy patients, disease was moderately to severely active, with a Clinical Activity Score of 3 or more, a NOSPECS grade of 4 or more, and a duration of less than 3 months. Patients with uncontrolled infections, other autoimmune diseases, pregnancy or lactation were excluded. Clinical symptoms, serum thyroxine and TRAb, thyroid ultrasound, and orbital computed tomography formed the basis for the diagnoses. PBMCs were separated from 10 ml of fresh peripheral blood using Ficoll-Paque density gradient centrifugation. Trizol reagent was used to extract total RNA, and RNA quality was then checked on an Agilent 2100 Bioanalyzer. The TCR beta CDR3 regions were amplified from the RNA transcripts. The TCR CDR3 was subjected to a first round of RT-PCR using the HTBI primer set and the Qiagen OneStep RT-PCR kit. Libraries were constructed in a second round of multiplex PCR, after which size selection and purification were carried out. Paired-end sequencing of the libraries was performed with 100 bp reads on an Illumina HiSeq2000. Turning to the authors' computational methods: Raw data were processed with SOAPnuke, discarding reads with adapters, uncalled bases, mean Phred below 15, or no exact constant-primer or identifier match. COPE v1.2.5 was used to merge the high-quality paired reads, and each unique nucleotide sequence was defined as a clonotype. MiTCR v1.1 was used to align clonotypes to the IMGT TRBV, TRBD and TRBJ reference segments. The analysis was restricted to V-J combinations with a frequency above 0.0001, which together covered approximately 99% of the repertoires. A TCS score was defined as the ratio between F50 (clonal expansion) and ExV (chaos), using BLOSUM62-based TCRdist between CDR3 peptides within each V-J. Welch's t-statistics and random forest reduced some 510 V-J features to 10 to 15, which were used in a naive Bayes classifier (R e1071). Thyroid-blood repertoire similarity was quantified with the Morisita-Horn index. The raw public reads went through TCRdb reprocessing: fastp at Q25, MiXCR clone calling, in-frame beta chains kept. For every CDR3 protein sequence, its rows merge into one entry that carries the most common genes and DNA. The V and J calls, along with clone size, are taken from TCRdb and not from the paper's own processing. This sample lists fewer than 750,000 distinct CDR3 sequences; about 15% were detected once. Around 4% of the sample goes to the ten largest clones.

The sample taken for sequencing was blood. This TCR came from a woman aged 40 to 50 with Graves' ophthalmopathy. This sequence uses TRBV5-1 and TRBJ1-2; TRBD1 agrees with 9 junctional bases. The CDR3 amino acid sequence is: CASTTGTGYGYTF. The DNA is TGCGCCAGCACTACCGGGACAGGGTATGGCTACACCTTC.